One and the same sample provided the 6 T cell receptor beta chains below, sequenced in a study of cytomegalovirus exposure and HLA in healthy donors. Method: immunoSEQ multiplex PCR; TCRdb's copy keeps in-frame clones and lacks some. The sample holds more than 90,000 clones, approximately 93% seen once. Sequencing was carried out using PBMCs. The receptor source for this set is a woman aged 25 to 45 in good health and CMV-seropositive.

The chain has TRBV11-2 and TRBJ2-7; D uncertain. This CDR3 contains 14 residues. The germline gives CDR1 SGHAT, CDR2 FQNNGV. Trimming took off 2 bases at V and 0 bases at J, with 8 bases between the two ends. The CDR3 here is CASSLLRSSYEQYF. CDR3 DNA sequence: TGTGCCAGCAGCTTACTGAGAAGCTCCTACGAGCAGTACTTC.

DNA of the CDR3: TGCGCCAGCGCGGGAGGGCCAGGCCAAGAGACCCAGTACTTC. Protein sequence: CASAGGPGQETQYF. The chain recombines TRBV5-1 with TRBJ2-5; TRBD2 matches at 9 bases. The CDR3 is 14 amino acids. The trim removed 7 bases at V and 1 base at J, leaving 5 bases unmatched. Germline CDR1 SGHRS, CDR2 YFSETQ.

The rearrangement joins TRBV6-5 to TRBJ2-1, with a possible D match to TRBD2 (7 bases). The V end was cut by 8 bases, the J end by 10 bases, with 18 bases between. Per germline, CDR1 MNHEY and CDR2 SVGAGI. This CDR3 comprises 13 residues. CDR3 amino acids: CASAEGGTREQFF. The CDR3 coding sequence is TGTGCCAGCGCAGAGGGGGGGACGAGGGAGCAGTTCTTC.

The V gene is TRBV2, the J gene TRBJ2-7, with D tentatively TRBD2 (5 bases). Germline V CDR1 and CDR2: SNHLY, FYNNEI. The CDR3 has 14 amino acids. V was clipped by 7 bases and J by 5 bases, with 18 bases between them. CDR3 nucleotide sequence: TGTGCCAGCATTTCCAGAACCGGGATCCACGAGCAGTACTTC. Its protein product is CASISRTGIHEQYF. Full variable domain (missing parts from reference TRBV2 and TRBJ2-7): EPEVTQTPSHQVTQMGQEVILRCVPISNHLYFYWYRQILGQKVEFLVSFYNNEISEKSEIFDDQFSVERPDGSNFTLKIRSTKLEDSAMYFCASISRTGIHEQYFGPGTRLTVT.

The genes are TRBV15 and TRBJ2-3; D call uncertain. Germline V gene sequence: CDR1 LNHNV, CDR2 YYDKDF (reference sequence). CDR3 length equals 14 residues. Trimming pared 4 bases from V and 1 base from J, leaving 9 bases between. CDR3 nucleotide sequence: TGTGCCACCAGCACCCCCTCCCGCACAGATACGCAGTATTTT. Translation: CATSTPSRTDTQYF.

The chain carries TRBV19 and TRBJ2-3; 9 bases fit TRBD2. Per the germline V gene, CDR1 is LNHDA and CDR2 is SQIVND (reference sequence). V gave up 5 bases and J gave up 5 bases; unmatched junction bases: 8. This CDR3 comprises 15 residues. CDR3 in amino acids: CASSLIAGVVDTQYF. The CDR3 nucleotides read TGTGCCAGTAGTCTTATAGCGGGAGTTGTAGATACGCAGTATTTT.